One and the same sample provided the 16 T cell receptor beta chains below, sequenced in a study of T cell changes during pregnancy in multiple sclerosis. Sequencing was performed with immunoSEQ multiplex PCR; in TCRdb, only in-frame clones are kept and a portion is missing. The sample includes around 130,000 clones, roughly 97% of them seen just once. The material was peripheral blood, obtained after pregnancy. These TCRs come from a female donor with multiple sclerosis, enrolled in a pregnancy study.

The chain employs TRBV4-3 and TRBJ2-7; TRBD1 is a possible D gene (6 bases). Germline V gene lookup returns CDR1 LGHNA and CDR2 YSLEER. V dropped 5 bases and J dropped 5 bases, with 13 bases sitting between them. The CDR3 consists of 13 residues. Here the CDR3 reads CASSTARGDEQYF. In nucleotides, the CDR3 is TGCGCCAGCAGCACGGCCAGGGGAGACGAGCAGTACTTC.

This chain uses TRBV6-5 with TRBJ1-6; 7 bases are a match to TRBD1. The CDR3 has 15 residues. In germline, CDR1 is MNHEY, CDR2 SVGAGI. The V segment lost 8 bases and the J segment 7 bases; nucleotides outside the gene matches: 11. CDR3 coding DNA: TGTGCCAGCGGGGTTAACCGGGACAGAAATTCACCCCTCCACTTT. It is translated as CASGVNRDRNSPLHF.

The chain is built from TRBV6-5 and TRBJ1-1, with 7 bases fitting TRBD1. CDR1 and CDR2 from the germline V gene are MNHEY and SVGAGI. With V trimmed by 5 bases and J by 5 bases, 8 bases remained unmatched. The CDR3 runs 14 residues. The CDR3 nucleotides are TGTGCCAGCAGTAGGACAGGACCCAGTACTGAAGCTTTCTTT. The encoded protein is CASSRTGPSTEAFF.

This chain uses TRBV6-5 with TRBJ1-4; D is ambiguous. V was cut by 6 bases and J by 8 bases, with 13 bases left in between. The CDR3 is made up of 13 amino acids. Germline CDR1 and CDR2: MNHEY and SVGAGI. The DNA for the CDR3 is TGTGCCAGCAGCCTGTCCATAGTGGAAAAACTGTTTTTT. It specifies CASSLSIVEKLFF.

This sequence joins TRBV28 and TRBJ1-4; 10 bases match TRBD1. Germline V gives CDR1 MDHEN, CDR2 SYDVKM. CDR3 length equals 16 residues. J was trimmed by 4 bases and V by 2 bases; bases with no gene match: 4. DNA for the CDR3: TGTGCCAGCAGTTTAATCGGGGACAGGGGTAATGAAAAACTGTTTTTT. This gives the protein CASSLIGDRGNEKLFF.

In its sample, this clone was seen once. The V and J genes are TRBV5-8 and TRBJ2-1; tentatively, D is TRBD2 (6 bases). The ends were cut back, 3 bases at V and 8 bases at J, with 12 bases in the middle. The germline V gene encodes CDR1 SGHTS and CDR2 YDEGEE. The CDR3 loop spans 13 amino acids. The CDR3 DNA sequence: TGTGCCAGCAGCTCGGGGGTGGGCTATGAGCAGTTCTTC. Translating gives CASSSGVGYEQFF. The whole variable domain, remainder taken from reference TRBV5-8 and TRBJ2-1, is EAGVTQSPTHLIKTRGQQATLRCSPISGHTSVYWYQQALGLGLQFLLWYDEGEERNRGNFPPRFSGRQFPNYSSELNVNALELEDSALYLCASSSGVGYEQFFGPGTRLTVL.

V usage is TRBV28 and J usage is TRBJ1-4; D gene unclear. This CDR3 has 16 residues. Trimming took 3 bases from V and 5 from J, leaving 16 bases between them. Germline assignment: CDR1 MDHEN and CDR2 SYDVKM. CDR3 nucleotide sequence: TGTGCCAGCAGTTTCTTAGGCGGCCGCTCGAATGAAAAACTGTTTTTT. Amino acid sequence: CASSFLGGRSNEKLFF.

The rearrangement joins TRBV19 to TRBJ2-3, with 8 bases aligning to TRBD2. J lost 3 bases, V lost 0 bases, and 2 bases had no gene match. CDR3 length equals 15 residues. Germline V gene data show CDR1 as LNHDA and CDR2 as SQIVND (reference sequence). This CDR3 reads CASSIEAGGTDTQYF. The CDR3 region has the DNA TGTGCCAGTAGTATAGAGGCGGGAGGTACAGATACGCAGTATTTT.

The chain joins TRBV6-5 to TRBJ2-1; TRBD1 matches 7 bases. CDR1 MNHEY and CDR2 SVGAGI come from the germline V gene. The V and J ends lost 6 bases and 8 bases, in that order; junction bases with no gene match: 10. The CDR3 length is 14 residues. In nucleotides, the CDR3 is TGTGCCAGCAGCCCGAGGGGGCCCCCGGATGAGCAGTTCTTC. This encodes CASSPRGPPDEQFF.

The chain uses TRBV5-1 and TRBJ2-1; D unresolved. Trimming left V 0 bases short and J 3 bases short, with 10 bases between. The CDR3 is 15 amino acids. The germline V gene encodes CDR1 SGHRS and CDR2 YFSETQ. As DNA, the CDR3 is TGCGCCAGCAGCTTGGTCCGGAGAAGCTACAATGAGCAGTTCTTC. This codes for CASSLVRRSYNEQFF.

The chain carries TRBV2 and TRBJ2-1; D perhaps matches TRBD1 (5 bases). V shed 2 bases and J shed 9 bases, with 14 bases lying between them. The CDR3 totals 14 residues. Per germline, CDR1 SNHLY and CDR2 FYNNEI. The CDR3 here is CASSESARVGEQFF. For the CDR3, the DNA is TGTGCCAGCAGTGAATCGGCCAGGGTGGGTGAGCAGTTCTTC.

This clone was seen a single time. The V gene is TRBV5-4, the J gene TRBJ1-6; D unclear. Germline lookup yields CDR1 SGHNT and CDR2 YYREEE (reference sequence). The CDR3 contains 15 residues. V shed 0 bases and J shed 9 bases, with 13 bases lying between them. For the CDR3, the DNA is TGTGCCAGCAGCTTGGCCGCAAGCGGGATTTCACCCCTCCACTTT. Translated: CASSLAASGISPLHF.

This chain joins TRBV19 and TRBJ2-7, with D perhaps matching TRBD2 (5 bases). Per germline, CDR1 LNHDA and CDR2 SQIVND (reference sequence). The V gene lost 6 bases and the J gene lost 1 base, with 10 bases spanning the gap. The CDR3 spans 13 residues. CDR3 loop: CASSLGLSYEQYF. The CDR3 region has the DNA TGTGCCAGTAGCCTCGGACTGTCCTACGAGCAGTACTTC.

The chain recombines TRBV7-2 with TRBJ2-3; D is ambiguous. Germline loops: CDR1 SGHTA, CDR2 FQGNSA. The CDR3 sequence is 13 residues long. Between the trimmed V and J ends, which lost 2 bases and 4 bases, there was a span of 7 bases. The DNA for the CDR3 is TGTGCCAGCAGCTTAATTACTGCAGATACGCAGTATTTT. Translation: CASSLITADTQYF.

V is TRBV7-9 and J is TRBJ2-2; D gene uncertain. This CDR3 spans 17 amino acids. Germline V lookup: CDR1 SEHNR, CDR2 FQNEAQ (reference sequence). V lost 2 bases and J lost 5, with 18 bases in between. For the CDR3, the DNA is TGTGCCAGCAGCTTACCCCTTTTAGACTCACAAACCGGGGAGCTGTTTTTT. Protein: CASSLPLLDSQTGELFF. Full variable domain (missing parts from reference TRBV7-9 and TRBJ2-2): DTGVSQNPRHKITKRGQNVTFRCDPISEHNRLYWYRQTLGQGPEFLTYFQNEAQLEKSRLLSDRFSAERPKGSFSTLEIQRTEQGDSAMYLCASSLPLLDSQTGELFFGEGSRLTVL.

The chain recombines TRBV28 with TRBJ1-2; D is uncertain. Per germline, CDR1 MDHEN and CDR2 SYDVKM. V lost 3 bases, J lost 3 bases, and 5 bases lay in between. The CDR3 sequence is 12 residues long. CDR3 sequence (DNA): TGTGCCAGCAGTTTGAGGGACTATGGCTACACCTTC. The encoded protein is CASSLRDYGYTF.